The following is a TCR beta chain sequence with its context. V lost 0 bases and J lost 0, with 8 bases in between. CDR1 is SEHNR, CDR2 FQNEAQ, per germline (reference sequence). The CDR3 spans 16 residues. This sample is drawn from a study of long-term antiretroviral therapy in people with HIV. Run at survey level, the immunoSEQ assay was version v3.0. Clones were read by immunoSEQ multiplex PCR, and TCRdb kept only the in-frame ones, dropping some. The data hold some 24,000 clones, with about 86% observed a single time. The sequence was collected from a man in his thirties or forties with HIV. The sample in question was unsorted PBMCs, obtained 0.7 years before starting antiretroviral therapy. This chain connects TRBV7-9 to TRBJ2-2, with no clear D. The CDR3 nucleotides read TGTGCCAGCAGCTTAGCTTTAGGAACGAACACCGGGGAGCTGTTTTTT. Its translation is CASSLALGTNTGELFF.